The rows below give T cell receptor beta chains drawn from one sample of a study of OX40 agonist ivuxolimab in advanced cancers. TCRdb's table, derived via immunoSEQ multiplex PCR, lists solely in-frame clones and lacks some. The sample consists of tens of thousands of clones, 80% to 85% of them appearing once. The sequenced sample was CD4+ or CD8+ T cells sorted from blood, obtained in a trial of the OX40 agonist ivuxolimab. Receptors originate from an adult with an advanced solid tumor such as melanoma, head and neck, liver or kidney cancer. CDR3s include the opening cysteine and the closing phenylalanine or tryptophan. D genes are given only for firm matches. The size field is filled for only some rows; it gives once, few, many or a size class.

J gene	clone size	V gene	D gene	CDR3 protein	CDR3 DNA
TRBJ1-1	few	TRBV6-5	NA	CASSRTVNTEAFF	TGTGCCAGCAGCCGGACAGTGAACACTGAAGCTTTCTTT
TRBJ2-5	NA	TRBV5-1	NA	CASSLEARGSIETQYF	TGCGCCAGCAGCTTGGAGGCCAGGGGATCGATTGAGACCCAGTACTTC
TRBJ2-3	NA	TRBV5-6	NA	CASSTGLDTDTQYF	TGTGCCAGCAGCACCGGACTTGACACAGATACGCAGTATTTT
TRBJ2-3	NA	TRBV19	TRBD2	CASSKNLAGGTTQYF	TGTGCCAGTAGCAAAAACCTAGCGGGAGGAACTACGCAGTATTTT
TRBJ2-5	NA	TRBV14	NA	CASSLGETQYF	TGTGCCAGCAGCCTAGGAGAGACCCAGTACTTC
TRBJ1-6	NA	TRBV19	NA	CASSVTGPNSPLHF	TGTGCCAGTAGTGTAACGGGACCAAATTCACCCCTCCACTTT
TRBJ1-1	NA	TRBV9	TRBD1	CASSIQTGMNTEAFF	TGTGCCAGCAGCATTCAGACAGGGATGAACACTGAAGCTTTCTTT
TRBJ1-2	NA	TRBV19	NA	CASRGGQENHGYTF	TGTGCCAGTAGAGGGGGACAAGAGAATCATGGCTACACCTTC
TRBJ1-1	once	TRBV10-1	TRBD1	CARPPGTALMNTEAFF	TGCGCCAGGCCGCCAGGGACAGCCCTCATGAACACTGAAGCTTTCTTT
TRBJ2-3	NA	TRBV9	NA	CASSVAKGISTDTQYF	TGTGCCAGCAGCGTCGCGAAGGGTATAAGCACAGATACGCAGTATTTT
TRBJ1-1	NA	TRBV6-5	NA	CASSWRGPRTGTEAFF	TGTGCCAGCAGTTGGAGGGGACCCCGGACGGGCACTGAAGCTTTCTTT
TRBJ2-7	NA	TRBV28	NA	CASSLEGRVEQYF	TGTGCCAGCAGTTTAGAGGGGAGAGTCGAGCAGTACTTC
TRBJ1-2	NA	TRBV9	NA	CASSDQYGYTF	TGTGCCAGCAGCGACCAGTATGGCTACACCTTC
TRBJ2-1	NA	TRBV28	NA	CASSWGDNEQFF	TGTGCCAGCAGTTGGGGCGACAATGAGCAGTTCTTC
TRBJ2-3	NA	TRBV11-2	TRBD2	CASSFGLATTTSTDTQYF	TGTGCCAGCAGCTTCGGACTAGCGACAACAACTAGCACAGATACGCAGTATTTT
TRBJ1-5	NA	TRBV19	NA	CASSIANQGWGNQPQHF	TGTGCCAGTAGTATAGCAAATCAGGGTTGGGGCAATCAGCCCCAGCATTTT
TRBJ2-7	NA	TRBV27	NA	CASSLALPEVYEQYF	TGTGCCAGCAGTTTAGCACTCCCGGAAGTATACGAGCAGTACTTC
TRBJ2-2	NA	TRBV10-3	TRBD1	CATRLGLGQGAGELFF	TGTGCCACCCGACTCGGGTTAGGACAGGGTGCCGGGGAGCTGTTTTTT
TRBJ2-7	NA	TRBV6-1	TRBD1	CASSKRQGAADEQYF	TGTGCCAGCAGTAAAAGACAGGGGGCGGCGGACGAGCAGTACTTC
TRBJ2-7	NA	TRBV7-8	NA	CASSLARGYEQYF	TGTGCCAGCAGCTTAGCTCGAGGGTACGAGCAGTACTTC
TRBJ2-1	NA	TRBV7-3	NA	CASSLSGSGDNEQFF	TGTGCCAGCAGCTTATCTGGCAGCGGAGACAATGAGCAGTTCTTC
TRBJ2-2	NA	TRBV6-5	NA	CASSSPVRGRLRELFF	TGTGCCAGCAGTTCTCCTGTTAGGGGGAGGCTCCGGGAGCTGTTTTTT
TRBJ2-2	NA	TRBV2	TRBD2	CASKILAGSGGELFF	TGTGCCAGCAAAATACTAGCGGGAAGCGGCGGGGAGCTGTTTTTT
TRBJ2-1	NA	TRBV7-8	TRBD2	CASSPTTSGREQFF	TGTGCCAGCAGCCCGACGACTAGCGGGAGGGAGCAGTTCTTC
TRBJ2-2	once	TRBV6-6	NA	CASMQGQTGELFF	TGTGCCAGCATGCAGGGCCAAACCGGGGAGCTGTTTTTT
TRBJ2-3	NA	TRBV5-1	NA	CASSRRREQGGTDTQYF	TGCGCCAGCAGCAGACGCCGGGAACAGGGAGGGACAGATACGCAGTATTTT
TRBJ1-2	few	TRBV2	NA	CATDRNYGYTF	TGTGCCACCGACAGAAACTATGGCTACACCTTC
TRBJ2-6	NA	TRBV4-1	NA	CASSQVAGAGANVLTF	TGCGCCAGCAGCCAAGTTGCAGGGGCTGGGGCCAACGTCCTGACTTTC
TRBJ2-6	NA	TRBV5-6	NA	CASSFTSGANVLTF	TGTGCCAGCAGCTTTACCTCTGGGGCCAACGTCCTGACTTTC
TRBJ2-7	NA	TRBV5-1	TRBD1	CASSSSGQNYEQYF	TGCGCCAGCAGCTCGTCGGGACAGAACTACGAGCAGTACTTC
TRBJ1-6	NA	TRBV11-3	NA	CARRGGRGNSPLHF	TGTGCCAGGCGGGGGGGGCGAGGTAATTCACCCCTCCACTTT
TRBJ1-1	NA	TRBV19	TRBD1	CASRDDRVNTEAFF	TGTGCCAGTAGGGATGACAGGGTTAACACTGAAGCTTTCTTT
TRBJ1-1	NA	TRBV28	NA	CASSLYMNTEAFF	TGTGCCAGCAGTTTATACATGAACACTGAAGCTTTCTTT
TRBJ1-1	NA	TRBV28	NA	CASIPSGAPDEAFF	TGTGCCAGCATTCCTTCCGGGGCCCCCGATGAAGCTTTCTTT
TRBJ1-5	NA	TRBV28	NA	CASSLGAQPQHF	TGTGCCAGCAGTTTAGGGGCTCAGCCCCAGCATTTT
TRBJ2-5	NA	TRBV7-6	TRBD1	CASSLDGQGQETQYF	TGTGCCAGCAGCTTAGACGGACAGGGTCAAGAGACCCAGTACTTC
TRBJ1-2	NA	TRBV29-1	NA	CSVDQGGVYGYTF	TGCAGCGTTGATCAAGGGGGGGTCTATGGCTACACCTTC
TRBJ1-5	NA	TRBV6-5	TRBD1	CASSPGTVHNQPQHF	TGTGCCAGCAGTCCTGGGACAGTACACAATCAGCCCCAGCATTTT
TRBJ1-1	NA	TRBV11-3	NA	CASSTQGNTEAFF	TGTGCCAGCAGCACTCAGGGGAACACTGAAGCTTTCTTT
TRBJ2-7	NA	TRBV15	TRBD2	CATSSGLAYEQYF	TGTGCCACCAGCAGCGGACTAGCTTACGAGCAGTACTTC
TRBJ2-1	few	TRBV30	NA	CAWSPPTNHEQFF	TGTGCCTGGAGTCCTCCGACAAATCATGAGCAGTTCTTC
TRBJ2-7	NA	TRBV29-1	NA	CSVEVSIPGLYEQYF	TGCAGCGTTGAAGTATCGATCCCAGGGTTATACGAGCAGTACTTC
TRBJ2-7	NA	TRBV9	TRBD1	CASSVGQGSPYEQYF	TGTGCCAGCAGCGTGGGACAGGGGTCCCCCTACGAGCAGTACTTC
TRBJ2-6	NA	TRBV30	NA	CAWGGVSGANVLTF	TGTGCCTGGGGAGGGGTCTCTGGGGCCAACGTCCTGACTTTC
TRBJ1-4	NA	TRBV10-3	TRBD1	CAISEDRGEKLFF	TGTGCCATCAGTGAGGACAGGGGTGAAAAACTGTTTTTT